This T cell receptor (beta chain) was recovered during a study of blood T cells in healthy people across ages. This clonotype was observed a few times. Its matching antigen is unknown. The study's findings and limits: Investigators treated diversity estimates from one million T cells as underestimates. Comparison with aged donors showed that long-lived donors had more naive CD4+ cells and higher diversity.

A second PCR, run for roughly 7 to 11 cycles, used a sample-barcoded 5' primer plus a J-beta primer mix. In TCRdb, the 5' RACE reads were re-called with MiXCR into one record per CDR3 protein. This table holds over 950,000 distinct CDR3 sequences, 35% to 40% found once. The CDR3 consists of 13 residues. Trimming took off 5 bases at V and 3 bases at J, with 11 bases between the two ends. The germline V gene has CDR1 SGHVS and CDR2 FNYEAQ. This sequence originates from a man aged 18-30 years in good health. Sequencing was carried out using blood. V usage is TRBV7-6 and J usage is TRBJ2-7; D uncertain. CDR3 residues: CASSATDGYEQYF. The CDR3, as DNA: TGTGCCAGCAGCGCTACGGACGGCTACGAGCAGTACTTC.